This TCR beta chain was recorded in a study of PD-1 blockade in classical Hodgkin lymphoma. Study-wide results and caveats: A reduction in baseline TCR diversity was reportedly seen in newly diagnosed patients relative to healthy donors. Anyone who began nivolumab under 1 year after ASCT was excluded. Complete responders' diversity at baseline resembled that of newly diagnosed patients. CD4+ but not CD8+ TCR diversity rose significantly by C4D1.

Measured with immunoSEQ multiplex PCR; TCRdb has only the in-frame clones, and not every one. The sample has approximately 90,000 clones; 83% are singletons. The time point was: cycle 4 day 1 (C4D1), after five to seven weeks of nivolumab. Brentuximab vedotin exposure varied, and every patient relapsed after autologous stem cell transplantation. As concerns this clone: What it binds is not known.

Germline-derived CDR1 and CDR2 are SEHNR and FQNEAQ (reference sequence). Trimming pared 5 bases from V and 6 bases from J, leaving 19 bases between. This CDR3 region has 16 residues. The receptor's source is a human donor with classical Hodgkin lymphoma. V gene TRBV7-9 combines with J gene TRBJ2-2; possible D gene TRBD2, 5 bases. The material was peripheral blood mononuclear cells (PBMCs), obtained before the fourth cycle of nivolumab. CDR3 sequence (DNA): TGTGCCAGCAGCCACCCCCCCGGGGAATTCGCCGGGGAGCTGTTTTTT. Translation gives CASSHPPGEFAGELFF.